These 14 T cell receptor beta chains share one sample of origin, sequenced in a study of blood T cell repertoires in COVID-19. Generated by immunoSEQ multiplex PCR, the TCRdb table keeps only in-frame clones and is missing some. The table has 80,000 or so clones, 70% to 90% seen once. Material for sequencing was peripheral blood. The receptors here all came from a man aged 50-59 years with COVID-19, enrolled during active disease.

This clone was seen a few times. The gene calls are TRBV3-1 (or the pseudogene TRBV3-2) and TRBJ1-6; D not certain. Trimming stripped 4 bases from V and 5 bases from J, with 12 bases between. Per the germline V gene, CDR1 is LGHDT and CDR2 is YNNKEL (reference sequence). CDR3 length: 15 amino acids. The CDR3: CASSPARTHNSPLHF. The CDR3 region has the DNA TGTGCCAGCAGCCCAGCGCGCACTCATAATTCACCCCTCCACTTT.

This chain uses TRBV25-1 with TRBJ1-1, with D perhaps TRBD1 (6 bases). Germline V gives CDR1 MGHDK, CDR2 SYGVNS. The CDR3 consists of 16 residues. V was pared by 3 bases and J by 5 bases, with 19 bases between. In DNA, the CDR3 is TGTGCCAGCAGTGAGGCCCCCGGGGGGCGTCGGACTGAAGCTTTCTTT. This encodes CASSEAPGGRRTEAFF.

V is TRBV18 and J is TRBJ2-3, with a possible D match to TRBD1 (7 bases). V was shortened by 4 bases and J by 5 bases, with 16 bases between the two germline ends. This CDR3 spans 15 amino acids. CDR1 and CDR2 from the germline V gene are KGHSH and LQKENI. The CDR3: CASSLRDSGGDTQYF. CDR3 sequence (DNA): TGTGCCAGCTCACTGCGGGACAGTGGGGGAGATACGCAGTATTTT.

This rearrangement joins TRBV28 to TRBJ2-7, with a possible D match to TRBD2 (6 bases). Germline-derived CDR1 and CDR2 are MDHEN and SYDVKM. The CDR3 spans 15 residues. The V gene lost 5 bases and the J gene lost 2 bases, with 16 bases spanning the gap. CDR3 in DNA: TGTGCCAGCAGTCCCGGGAGAGACCCCACCTACGAGCAGTACTTC. Translated: CASSPGRDPTYEQYF.

V usage is TRBV5-6 and J usage is TRBJ2-5; D is possibly TRBD2 (6 bases). CDR1 and CDR2 (germline): SGHDT, YYEEEE. CDR3 length: 15 amino acids. V was shortened by 1 base and J by 4 bases, with 14 bases between the two germline ends. The CDR3 is CASSLRTTKGETQYF. In DNA form, the CDR3 reads TGTGCCAGCAGCTTGAGGACTACAAAAGGAGAGACCCAGTACTTC.

This chain uses TRBV6-5 with TRBJ2-3; perhaps TRBD2 as D (6 bases). Trimming cost V 6 bases and J 4 bases, with 14 bases left between them. Germline CDR1 MNHEY, CDR2 SVGAGI. The CDR3 length is 14 residues. Here the CDR3 reads CASRRGPSADTQYF. The CDR3 DNA reads as TGTGCCAGCAGGCGAGGCCCTAGCGCAGATACGCAGTATTTT.

The V and J genes are TRBV6-5 and TRBJ1-2; possibly TRBD1 for D (5 bases). The CDR3 is made up of 13 amino acids. V lost 6 bases, J lost 4 bases, and 12 bases lay in between. Germline CDR1 and CDR2: MNHEY and SVGAGI. The CDR3 nucleotides are TGTGCCAGCAGGGATACAGGCGCCTATGGCTACACCTTC. Amino acid sequence: CASRDTGAYGYTF.

This sequence joins TRBV28 and TRBJ2-3, with D possibly being TRBD1 (6 bases). Trimming took off 4 bases at V and 2 bases at J, with 16 bases between the two ends. CDR1 is MDHEN, CDR2 SYDVKM, per germline. The CDR3 is 16 residues long. CDR3 residues: CASSSLGTTITDTQYF. The CDR3 DNA follows: TGTGCCAGCAGTTCCCTCGGGACAACTATCACAGATACGCAGTATTTT.

This chain uses TRBV29-1 with TRBJ2-7, with 8 bases matching TRBD1. The CDR3 length is 13 residues. Germline CDR1 is SQVTM and CDR2 is ANQGSEA. V shed 5 bases, J shed 5 bases, and the junction held 8 bases outside the gene matches. CDR3 sequence (DNA): TGCAGCGTTCACCACAGGGGGAGGAACGAGCAGTACTTC. Translation gives CSVHHRGRNEQYF.

CDR3 residues: CAWRSGGEKLFF. The CDR3 bases are TGTGCCTGGAGGTCAGGGGGTGAAAAACTGTTTTTT. The gene calls are TRBV30 and TRBJ1-4, with 7 bases aligning to TRBD1. CDR3 length equals 12 residues. With V trimmed by 3 bases and J by 7 bases, 2 bases remained unmatched. Germline V gene data show CDR1 as GTSNPN and CDR2 as SVGIG (reference sequence).

The V call is TRBV19, the J call TRBJ1-2; weak D call: TRBD1 (6 bases). CDR3 length: 15 residues. Trimming took 4 bases from V and 5 from J, leaving 17 bases between them. Germline V CDR1 and CDR2: LNHDA, SQIVND (reference sequence). CDR3 loop: CASSTPDRFTYGYTF. CDR3 coding DNA: TGTGCCAGTAGTACCCCCGACAGGTTTACGTATGGCTACACCTTC.

This sequence joins TRBV5-4 and TRBJ2-6; TRBD1 matches 7 bases. The germline V gene encodes CDR1 SGHNT and CDR2 YYREEE (reference sequence). The CDR3 contains 19 residues. The V and J ends lost 3 bases and 0 bases, in that order; junction bases with no gene match: 12. The CDR3 is CASSSLKTTGSSGANVLTF. The CDR3 DNA reads TGTGCCAGCAGCTCCCTTAAGACGACAGGGAGCTCTGGGGCCAACGTCCTGACTTTC.

The chain links TRBV19 to TRBJ2-6; tentatively, D is TRBD2 (6 bases). Trimming took 3 bases from V and 2 from J, leaving 11 bases between them. The germline V gene has CDR1 LNHDA and CDR2 SQIVND (reference sequence). This CDR3 is built from 16 residues. For the CDR3, the DNA is TGTGCCAGTAGTATCATCCCGGGGGCTGGGGCCAACGTCCTGACTTTC. Protein: CASSIIPGAGANVLTF. The full variable domain, in which reference TRBV19 and TRBJ2-6 provide the parts outside the CDR3, is DGGITQSPKYLFRKEGQNVTLSCEQNLNHDAMYWYRQDPGQGLRLIYYSQIVNDFQKGDIAEGYSVSREKKESFPLTVTSAQKNPTAFYLCASSIIPGAGANVLTFGAGSRLTVL.

The J gene is TRBJ2-1, the V gene TRBV7-2; 9 nucleotides align to TRBD1. The CDR3 is 14 residues long. The junction had 4 bases not matched to a gene; V was cut back by 2 bases and J by 8 bases. Germline V gene data show CDR1 as SGHTA and CDR2 as FQGNSA. In DNA, the CDR3 is TGTGCCAGCAGCTTACAACAGGGGGCTGATGAGCAGTTCTTC. This translates into CASSLQQGADEQFF.